Listed here is a single T cell receptor beta chain. This record belongs to a study of cytomegalovirus exposure and HLA in healthy donors. In the PCR, 60 Vbeta and 13 Jbeta primers were used. Sequencing was performed with immunoSEQ multiplex PCR; in TCRdb, only in-frame clones are kept and a portion is missing. This sample has roughly 120,000 clones, with more than 80% found just once. The clonotype originates from a male donor in good health and CMV-seronegative. Input material: PBMCs.

Here the CDR3 DNA reads TGTGCCAGCTCACCCGAAGACAGGTACGGTGAAGCTTTCTTT. This gives the protein CASSPEDRYGEAFF. The V call is TRBV18, the J call TRBJ1-1; D perhaps matches TRBD1 (6 bases). Trimming left V 3 bases short and J 7 bases short, with 15 bases between. Germline V gives CDR1 KGHSH, CDR2 LQKENI. This CDR3 comprises 14 residues.